The clone carrying this T cell receptor (beta chain) came up a few times. A junction end diverges from the germline sequence, so it may reflect a read error. TCR beta VDJ and CDR3 were profiled, and genomic DNA was the template. In TCRdb, the reads were re-called with MiXCR into one record per CDR3 protein. The table shows 150,000 or so distinct CDR3 sequences, with around half occurring only once. The data were taken from a study of CD8+CD57+ T cells in acquired aplastic anemia. Patients included in sequencing had previously demonstrated CD8+CD57+ cell expansion by flow cytometry. The sample taken for sequencing was sorted CD4+, CD8+, or CD8+CD57+ T cells (not recorded which) from PBMCs. The TCR comes from a human donor with aplastic anemia.

The CDR3 protein is CASSQVAGANGQFF. The CDR3 nucleotides read TGCGCCAGCAGCCAGGTAGCGGGGGCCAATGGGCAGTTCTTC. The rearrangement uses TRBV4-3 and TRBJ2-1; 9 bases fit TRBD2. CDR1 and CDR2 (germline): LGHNA, YSLEER. This CDR3 comprises 14 residues.